The TCR beta chain described here comes from a study of PD-L1 blockade in urothelial cancer (dated by TCRdb to between 2016 and 2019). Describing the broader study: Every patient began therapy in the mid-2010s and was given atezolizumab 1,200 mg intravenously every 3 weeks. About nine tenths of the roughly 29 patients were males with bladder-origin urothelial cancer, and about 65% of the roughly 30 reported a prior smoking history. Patients had an ECOG performance status of 0 or 1 and had received between 0 and 3 prior chemotherapy regimens. Blood samples were analyzed 3 weeks after the start of treatment (second dose) and 6 weeks after the start of treatment. Blood samples gave a median of approximately 150,000 T cells and 77,000 or so unique TCRs, with a median clonality of 0.080. An exploratory multi-omic analysis was conducted of the somatic, immune and clinical correlates of response to PD-L1 blockade with atezolizumab in urothelial cancer. Pretreatment tumor samples, along with matched peripheral blood collected serially before and after atezolizumab treatment, underwent TCR sequencing. Durable clinical benefit meant progression-free survival longer than 6 months, and TCR features were also tested against progression-free and overall survival. In the same patients, pretreatment tumors underwent whole exome sequencing and RNA sequencing in addition to TCR sequencing. Durable clinical benefit was achieved by nine patients but not by the remaining 20. Some 29 patients had pretreatment blood TCR-seq, around 25 had at least one posttreatment blood collection, and around 25 had tumor TCR-seq.

What this sample's time point label stands for: pretreatment peripheral blood. A total of around 30 patients with locally advanced or metastatic urothelial carcinoma, treated at Memorial Sloan Kettering on a trial protocol, made up the cohort. Peripheral blood mononuclear cells were collected pretreatment and during treatment, with between 1 and 8 total time points obtained per patient. The Qiagen DNeasy Blood extraction kit was used to purify genomic DNA from total PBMCs and tumor samples. PBMCs were collected pretreatment and during treatment, and were isolated and stored as previously described. Overall study results and their limits: A pretreatment peripheral blood TCR clonality below the median was linked to improved progression-free and overall survival. At 3 weeks after the start of treatment, tumor-associated TCR clones in peripheral blood had expanded more in patients with durable benefit (n of about 22, p = 0.022). Small sample size (n of about 30) and many exploratory analyses mean the results are intended to be hypothesis-generating.

Synthetic TCR analog templates were spiked into each PCR so that absolute template abundance could be estimated from read counts. The immunoSEQ assay was used to amplify TCRbeta CDR3 regions from genomic DNA with bias-controlled V and J gene primers. Rearranged TCRbeta segments were sequenced at approximately 20X coverage. The study's processing was this. Sequencing errors were corrected by clustering, and CDR3s were annotated against IMGT so that V, D and J genes could be assigned. Only productive TCRbeta rearrangements were used in downstream analyses, excluding out-of-frame or stop-codon sequences. Clonality was calculated as one minus the Shannon entropy normalized by the log of the number of unique productive sequences. Fisher's exact test with Benjamini-Hochberg correction, using a cutoff of adjusted p below 0.01, was how clones that differed between time points or between blood and tumor were identified. The table was pulled from immuneACCESS by TCRdb, which kept in-frame rearrangements only. Such tables lose some clones; where checked, under half of the loss comes from unresolved V genes, and the rest has no known cause. V, J and clone size are those of that table, while D and trimming were read from the DNA. In this sample the table shows 87,000 or so clones, about four fifths of which occur a single time. The ten most abundant clones make up more than 2% of the sample.

V is cut back by 4 bases and J by 0 bases, with 5 bases in the junction unmatched. CDR1 and CDR2 (SGHNT, YYREEE) derive from the germline V gene (reference sequence). From the cysteine through the phenylalanine, the CDR3 covers 15 amino acids. Only CDR3 DNA remains: 45 bases, in frame from the first base. Of note for this clone: What antigen it recognizes has not been identified. No base quality values were provided; no much bigger clone lies one nucleotide off.

The rearrangement combines TRBV5-4 with TRBJ2-3, with 7 bases aligning to TRBD1. The starting material was PBMCs, obtained around atezolizumab (anti-PD-L1) treatment. This sequence originates from a man aged 60-69 years with urothelial cancer. The CDR3 here reads CASSMGQSSTDTQYF. The DNA reads as follows: TGTGCCAGCAGCATGGGACAGTCTAGCACAGATACGCAGTATTTT.